The 27 T cell receptor beta chains reported below all come from one sample, sequenced in a study of T cell responses to AZD1222 COVID-19 vaccine. Sequencing was performed with immunoSEQ multiplex PCR; in TCRdb, only in-frame clones are kept and a portion is missing. The repertoire holds about 140,000 clones, with roughly 89% as singletons. The sequences come from peripheral blood, collected on day 0 of AZD1222 vaccination. Source of these receptors: an adult in good health.

This clone showed up just once. The chain has TRBV7-2 and TRBJ2-7, with TRBD1 matching over 9 bases. CDR1 and CDR2 from the germline V gene are SGHTA and FQGNSA. This CDR3 has 16 amino acids. J gave up 6 bases and V 4 bases, and 13 bases lay outside the gene matches. CDR3 sequence reads: CASSSLGGDRVVEQYF. The CDR3 region has the DNA TGTGCCAGCAGCTCGCTGGGGGGGGACAGGGTCGTCGAGCAGTACTTC.

The chain links TRBV12-3 or TRBV12-4 to TRBJ1-6; D ambiguous. The length of the CDR3 is 12 residues. With 2 bases removed from V and 7 bases from J, the gap between germline ends came to 3 bases. Written as DNA, the CDR3 is TGTGCCAGCAGTTTAAAGAATTCACCCCTCCACTTT. It is translated as CASSLKNSPLHF.

This clone appeared a single time. The rearrangement links TRBV12-3 or TRBV12-4 to TRBJ2-1; tentative D call: TRBD1 (6 bases). The CDR3 length is 11 residues. The V end lost 6 bases, the J end lost 12 bases, and 12 bases lay between the germline ends. CDR3 sequence: CASSTGIGQFF. DNA for the CDR3: TGTGCCAGCAGCACAGGGATAGGGCAGTTCTTC.

As to this clone: At the DNA level, this CDR3 is encoded by other sequences in the same sample as well. The chain has TRBV27 and TRBJ2-7; either TRBD1 or TRBD2 may fit D (5 bases each). V lost 3 bases and J lost 6, with 6 bases in between. The CDR3 runs 11 residues. CDR1 MNHEY and CDR2 SMNVEV come from the germline V gene (reference sequence). The CDR3: CASSLRGEQYF. CDR3 nucleotides: TGTGCCAGCAGTTTGAGGGGCGAGCAGTACTTC.

The V call is TRBV7-6, the J call TRBJ2-7; TRBD2 aligns across 13 bases. The CDR3 runs to 17 residues. Trimming removed 0 bases from V and 0 bases from J; junction bases left unmatched: 2. The germline V gene encodes CDR1 SGHVS and CDR2 FNYEAQ. The CDR3 region is CASSLARTSGSSYEQYF. CDR3 in DNA: TGTGCCAGCAGCTTAGCCCGGACTAGCGGGAGCTCCTACGAGCAGTACTTC.

The chain is built from TRBV29-1 and TRBJ1-1; the D gene is possibly TRBD1 (5 bases). The CDR3 has 13 amino acids. Trimming removed 4 bases at V and 5 bases at J, with 14 bases between. Per germline, CDR1 SQVTM and CDR2 ANQGSEA. CDR3 nucleotide sequence: TGCAGCGTTGGGGGGGGTTTCGGGACTGAAGCTTTCTTT. Protein product: CSVGGGFGTEAFF.

This chain links TRBV11-2 with TRBJ1-3, with D unresolved. V dropped 2 bases and J dropped 0 bases, with 11 bases sitting between them. CDR1 is SGHAT and CDR2 is FQNNGV in the germline V gene. The CDR3 extends over 16 amino acids. CDR3 amino acids: CASSLRSLNSGNTIYF. The CDR3 region has the DNA TGTGCCAGCAGCTTAAGATCACTGAACTCTGGAAACACCATATATTTT.

The table lists this clone with a count of one. CDR3 protein: CATSDPGQKTDTQYF. Written as DNA, the CDR3 is TGTGCCACCAGTGACCCGGGACAGAAGACAGATACGCAGTATTTT. The chain links TRBV24-1 to TRBJ2-3; 7 bases are shared with TRBD1. The germline CDR1 and CDR2 sequences are KGHDR and SFDVKD. The CDR3 consists of 15 residues. V gave up 4 bases and J gave up 3 bases; unmatched junction bases: 6.

The chain links TRBV6-5 to TRBJ1-5, with D unresolved. Germline CDR1 is MNHEY and CDR2 is SVGAGI. The CDR3 runs to 14 residues. Trimming stripped 4 bases from V and 4 bases from J, with 11 bases between. CDR3 amino acids: CASSLRGENQPQHF. DNA of the CDR3: TGTGCCAGCAGTTTGCGGGGAGAGAATCAGCCCCAGCATTTT.

The CDR3 is CASSDDGEYNSPLHF. The DNA for the CDR3 is TGTGCCAGCAGTGATGACGGAGAATATAATTCACCCCTCCACTTT. The chain has TRBV2 and TRBJ1-6; D uncertain. Germline V gene data show CDR1 as SNHLY and CDR2 as FYNNEI. V shed 3 bases and J shed 4 bases, with 10 bases lying between them. CDR3 size: 15 residues.

CDR3 DNA: TGTGCCAGTAGTATTACTGGGACAGCCTACAATGAGCAGTTCTTC. Its protein is CASSITGTAYNEQFF. The chain joins TRBV19 to TRBJ2-1; TRBD1 matches 7 bases. Unmatched junction bases numbered 4, after V lost 3 bases and J lost 2 bases. CDR1 and CDR2 from the germline V gene are LNHDA and SQIVND (reference sequence). The CDR3 spans 15 residues. The whole variable domain, remainder taken from reference TRBV19 and TRBJ2-1, is DGGITQSPKYLFRKEGQNVTLSCEQNLNHDAMYWYRQDPGQGLRLIYYSQIVNDFQKGDIAEGYSVSREKKESFPLTVTSAQKNPTAFYLCASSITGTAYNEQFFGPGTRLTVL.

The rearrangement uses TRBV2 and TRBJ1-1; 7 nucleotides agree with TRBD1. This CDR3 has 14 amino acids. Trimming at V came to 6 bases and at J to 2 bases, leaving 6 bases not matched to a gene. Germline V gives CDR1 SNHLY, CDR2 FYNNEI. As DNA, the CDR3 is TGTGCCAGCAGGGATAACAGGGGTAACACTGAAGCTTTCTTT. This sequence encodes CASRDNRGNTEAFF. The full variable domain, with the rest looked up from reference TRBV2 and TRBJ1-1, is EPEVTQTPSHQVTQMGQEVILRCVPISNHLYFYWYRQILGQKVEFLVSFYNNEISEKSEIFDDQFSVERPDGSNFTLKIRSTKLEDSAMYFCASRDNRGNTEAFFGQGTRLTVV.

The rearrangement joins TRBV2 to TRBJ2-5; no definite D call. Deletions cut 4 bases from V and 5 bases from J, with 11 bases between. Germline lookup yields CDR1 SNHLY and CDR2 FYNNEI. CDR3 length: 13 amino acids. The CDR3 DNA follows: TGTGCCAGCAGTGTGGCTTTCGGGGAGACCCAGTACTTC. This codes for CASSVAFGETQYF. Full variable domain (rest looked up from reference TRBV2 and TRBJ2-5): EPEVTQTPSHQVTQMGQEVILRCVPISNHLYFYWYRQILGQKVEFLVSFYNNEISEKSEIFDDQFSVERPDGSNFTLKIRSTKLEDSAMYFCASSVAFGETQYFGPGTRLLVL.

The rearrangement uses TRBV2 and TRBJ2-1, with 12 bases fitting TRBD2. Germline V gives CDR1 SNHLY, CDR2 FYNNEI. The CDR3 is 15 amino acids. Trimming removed 5 bases from V and 9 bases from J; junction bases left unmatched: 8. CDR3 loop: CASSPGLAGYGEQFF. The CDR3 DNA sequence: TGTGCCAGCAGTCCAGGACTAGCGGGGTACGGTGAGCAGTTCTTC.

This clone was seen just once. V and J are TRBV25-1 and TRBJ2-7, with 8 bases that match TRBD1. The CDR3 contains 14 residues. Germline V CDR1 and CDR2: MGHDK, SYGVNS. The V gene end was trimmed by 3 bases and the J gene end by 2 bases; junction bases not matched to a gene: 3. In DNA, the CDR3 is TGTGCCAGCAGTGACTACAGGGGGGCCTACGAGCAGTACTTC. Its translation: CASSDYRGAYEQYF.

This clone appeared a few times. The gene calls are TRBV27 and TRBJ2-7, with TRBD1 matching 10 bases. CDR3 length: 16 residues. In germline, CDR1 is MNHEY, CDR2 SMNVEV (reference sequence). With 2 bases clipped from V and 5 bases from J, the junction kept 9 bases outside the gene matches. The CDR3 loop reads CASSLPPGTGVHEQYF. CDR3 coding DNA: TGTGCCAGCAGTTTACCCCCCGGGACAGGGGTCCACGAGCAGTACTTC.

This sequence joins TRBV7-2 and TRBJ2-7; no firm D call. The germline gives CDR1 SGHTA, CDR2 FQGNSA. With 5 bases removed from V and 3 bases from J, the gap between germline ends came to 20 bases. This CDR3 is 16 amino acids long. The CDR3 DNA reads as TGTGCCAGCAGCCCGGTGTTTTCTCTGGTTAACTACGAGCAGTACTTC. Residues: CASSPVFSLVNYEQYF.

The genes are TRBV10-2 and TRBJ2-7; 10 bases match TRBD1. The CDR3 has 13 residues. V dropped 3 bases and J dropped 7; count of bases not matched to a gene: 3. Germline loops: CDR1 WSHSY, CDR2 SAAADI. CDR3 in DNA: TGCGCCAGCAGTGATGACAGGGGGCTTGAGCAGTACTTC. It translates to CASSDDRGLEQYF.

CDR3 residues: CASSEGGQAMREQYF. The CDR3 DNA follows: TGTGCCAGCAGTGAAGGGGGGCAGGCGATGAGGGAGCAGTACTTC. This chain links TRBV2 with TRBJ2-7; tentatively, D is TRBD1 (6 bases). The CDR3 runs to 15 residues. The V gene's germline CDR1 is SNHLY and CDR2 FYNNEI. Trimming took 1 base from V and 7 from J, leaving 17 bases between them.

As DNA, the CDR3 is TGTGCCAGCAGCGTAGTAGAAGGGACGCAGTATTTT. This sequence encodes CASSVVEGTQYF. The J gene is TRBJ2-3, the V gene TRBV9; D remains ambiguous. The CDR3 is 12 amino acids. The germline V gene has CDR1 SGDLS and CDR2 YYNGEE. V was trimmed by 0 bases and J by 9 bases, leaving 8 bases between them.

The V call is TRBV18, the J call TRBJ1-1, with 7 bases that match TRBD1. The trim removed 3 bases at V and 3 bases at J, leaving 13 bases unmatched. Germline CDR1 KGHSH, CDR2 LQKENI. The CDR3 runs to 17 residues. CDR3 in amino acids: CASSPSQTGWGDTEAFF. For the CDR3, the DNA is TGTGCCAGCTCACCTTCCCAGACAGGGTGGGGTGACACTGAAGCTTTCTTT.

The chain has TRBV5-1 and TRBJ1-5; TRBD1 agrees at 8 bases. Looked up from germline, CDR1 is SGHRS and CDR2 is YFSETQ. The CDR3 extends over 17 amino acids. V trimming: 0 bases; J trimming: 2 bases; junction bases outside the gene matches: 7. The DNA of the CDR3 is TGCGCCAGCAGCTTGGGCGACAGGGGTTCGGGCAATCAGCCCCAGCATTTT. Translated, it gives CASSLGDRGSGNQPQHF.

This sequence joins TRBV21-1 and TRBJ2-1; TRBD2, as called in the table, went unchecked against the DNA. TRBV21-1 is a recognized pseudogene. The CDR3 runs to 17 residues. The CDR3 here is CASSKEGLAVSYNEQFF. Written as DNA, the CDR3 is TGTGCCAGCAGCAAAGAGGGACTAGCGGTATCCTACAATGAGCAGTTCTTC.

The chain is built from TRBV7-9 and TRBJ2-1; 7 positions match TRBD2. With 2 bases clipped from V and 3 bases from J, the junction kept 10 bases outside the gene matches. The length of the CDR3 is 17 residues. Per germline, CDR1 SEHNR and CDR2 FQNEAQ (reference sequence). The CDR3: CASSLLRDGGFYNEQFF. The CDR3 DNA sequence: TGTGCCAGCAGCTTATTACGTGACGGGGGGTTCTACAATGAGCAGTTCTTC.

V is TRBV10-3 and J is TRBJ1-1; D is possibly TRBD1 (5 bases). This CDR3 contains 15 residues. Per germline, CDR1 ENHRY and CDR2 SYGVKD. V dropped 0 bases and J dropped 3 bases, with 11 bases sitting between them. CDR3 sequence: CAISESGARDTEAFF. CDR3 in DNA: TGTGCCATCAGTGAGTCAGGGGCAAGGGACACTGAAGCTTTCTTT.

This rearrangement joins TRBV19 to TRBJ1-1; D uncertain. The germline V and J ends were trimmed by 2 bases and 3 bases, with 7 bases remaining between them. This CDR3 contains 13 residues. CDR1 and CDR2 from the germline V gene are LNHDA and SQIVND (reference sequence). The DNA for the CDR3 is TGTGCCAGTAGTATAAAGTACGACACTGAAGCTTTCTTT. Its protein product is CASSIKYDTEAFF.

The genes are TRBV5-1 and TRBJ1-1; TRBD1 aligns across 7 bases. V was clipped by 4 bases and J by 5 bases; unmatched bases: 5. The germline CDR1 and CDR2 sequences are SGHRS and YFSETQ. The CDR3 has 13 amino acids. The CDR3 spells CASSEQGRTEAFF. Written as DNA, the CDR3 is TGCGCCAGCAGCGAACAGGGGCGTACTGAAGCTTTCTTT.